These 27 T cell receptor beta chains came from one sample sequenced in a study of control samples from healthy donors and cancer patients. Assay used: immunoSEQ multiplex PCR; TCRdb lists only in-frame clones, some missing. The profile covers under 150,000 clones, with roughly 91% appearing a single time and around 1.6% taken by the ten largest. The sequenced sample consisted of PBMCs. The receptors originated from a man in his fifties or sixties with head and neck cancer.

V usage is TRBV6-5 and J usage is TRBJ1-4, with TRBD1 as a possible D gene (6 bases). V gave up 4 bases and J gave up 7 bases, with 16 bases separating them. The CDR3 is 15 amino acids. Germline CDR1 is MNHEY and CDR2 is SVGAGI. The CDR3 DNA follows: TGTGCCAGCAGTTTGGCCTCAGGGGCCTCTGAAAAACTGTTTTTT. It yields the protein CASSLASGASEKLFF.

In its sample, this clone was seen once. This chain joins TRBV9 and TRBJ2-3; D is unclear. CDR1 SGDLS and CDR2 YYNGEE come from the germline V gene. The CDR3 loop spans 13 amino acids. V was trimmed by 4 bases and J by 2 bases, leaving 8 bases between them. CDR3 in DNA: TGTGCCAGCAGCACCCACTTCACAGATACGCAGTATTTT. Its protein product is CASSTHFTDTQYF. Full variable domain (outside the CDR3, taken from reference TRBV9 and TRBJ2-3): DSGVTQTPKHLITATGQRVTLRCSPRSGDLSVYWYQQSLDQGLQFLIQYYNGEERAKGNILERFSAQQFPDLHSELNLSSLELGDSALYFCASSTHFTDTQYFGPGTRLTVL.

The rearrangement uses TRBV19 and TRBJ1-2; 8 bases fit TRBD1. The trim removed 7 bases at V and 7 bases at J, leaving 5 bases unmatched. The CDR3 has 12 amino acids. Per germline, CDR1 LNHDA and CDR2 SQIVND (reference sequence). CDR3 coding DNA: TGTGCCAGTAAACCCCAGGGGGCTGGCTACACCTTC. Amino acids: CASKPQGAGYTF. Using reference TRBV19 and TRBJ1-2 for the parts outside the CDR3, the full variable domain is DGGITQSPKYLFRKEGQNVTLSCEQNLNHDAMYWYRQDPGQGLRLIYYSQIVNDFQKGDIAEGYSVSREKKESFPLTVTSAQKNPTAFYLCASKPQGAGYTFGSGTRLTVV.

This clone was detected ten times or more. The rearrangement uses TRBV6-5 and TRBJ1-1; D is unclear. The CDR3 has 13 amino acids. With 3 bases removed from V and 0 bases from J, the gap between germline ends came to 5 bases. In germline, CDR1 is MNHEY, CDR2 SVGAGI. The CDR3 coding sequence is TGTGCCAGCAGTTATTCTATGAACACTGAAGCTTTCTTT. Residues: CASSYSMNTEAFF.

This chain uses TRBV5-1 with TRBJ1-1; tentative D call: TRBD1 (5 bases). This CDR3 has 14 amino acids. Germline CDR1 and CDR2: SGHRS and YFSETQ. Trimming cost V 4 bases and J 5 bases, with 15 bases left between them. CDR3 nucleotides: TGCGCCAGCAGCCCGATGGGGGGTGAGACTGAAGCTTTCTTT. This encodes CASSPMGGETEAFF.

V usage is TRBV3-1 (or the pseudogene TRBV3-2) and J usage is TRBJ2-3; D tentatively reads TRBD1 or TRBD2 (6 bases each). The V end was cut by 4 bases, the J end by 7 bases, with 12 bases between. The CDR3 sequence is 13 residues long. The germline CDR1 and CDR2 sequences are LGHDT and YNNKEL (reference sequence). CDR3 residues: CASSLSGGHTQYF. The CDR3, as DNA: TGTGCCAGCAGCCTCTCCGGGGGCCATACGCAGTATTTT.

This clone was recorded many times. This chain joins TRBV7-2 and TRBJ1-1; TRBD1 agrees at 7 bases. This CDR3 has 15 amino acids. Germline values: CDR1 SGHTA, CDR2 FQGNSA. V lost 9 bases and J lost 0; bases outside the gene matches: 10. The CDR3 protein is CASTTGRYMNTEAFF. The CDR3 bases are TGTGCCAGTACGACAGGGAGGTACATGAACACTGAAGCTTTCTTT.

V is TRBV7-3 and J is TRBJ2-3; possible D gene TRBD2, 6 bases. This CDR3 contains 17 residues. The germline V gene encodes CDR1 SGHTA and CDR2 FQGTGA. Trimming removed 7 bases from V and 2 bases from J, with 22 bases in between. As DNA, the CDR3 is TGTGCCAGCAACAACCTACACCCTGGCGGGAACACAGATACGCAGTATTTT. It translates to CASNNLHPGGNTDTQYF.

The gene calls are TRBV28 and TRBJ1-1, with 8 positions matching TRBD1. CDR1 and CDR2 (germline): MDHEN, SYDVKM. V trimming: 5 bases; J trimming: 0 bases; junction bases outside the gene matches: 8. There are 16 residues in the CDR3. The CDR3: CASSRGQGVLNTEAFF. For the CDR3, the DNA is TGTGCCAGCAGTCGAGGACAGGGCGTATTGAACACTGAAGCTTTCTTT.

CDR3 nucleotide sequence: TGCGCCAGCAGCCAACTGGGGACCGACTCCTACGAGCAGTACTTC. Encoded protein: CASSQLGTDSYEQYF. This chain joins TRBV5-1 and TRBJ2-7; perhaps D is TRBD1 or TRBD2 (5 bases each). Germline values: CDR1 SGHRS, CDR2 YFSETQ. This CDR3 region has 15 residues. Trimming cost V 4 bases and J 0 bases, with 14 bases left between them.

The CDR3: CASSLSRDSPYGYTF. CDR3 nucleotide sequence: TGTGCCAGCTCTCTATCCCGAGACAGCCCCTATGGCTACACCTTC. This chain uses TRBV18 with TRBJ1-2, with D possibly matching TRBD1 (5 bases). This CDR3 region has 15 residues. Trimming removed 6 bases from V and 4 bases from J, with 18 bases in between. CDR1 is KGHSH, CDR2 LQKENI, per germline. The variable domain in full, with the rest retrieved from reference TRBV18 and TRBJ1-2, is NAGVMQNPRHLVRRRGQEARLRCSPMKGHSHVYWYRQLPEEGLKFMVYLQKENIIDESGMPKERFSAEFPKEGPSILRIQQVVRGDSAAYFCASSLSRDSPYGYTFGSGTRLTVV.

DNA for the CDR3: TGTGCCAGCAGTCGGAGAAAACCGGGACAGAGCTCCTACGAGCAGTACTTC. Translating gives CASSRRKPGQSSYEQYF. The J gene is TRBJ2-7, the V gene TRBV7-9, with 7 positions matching TRBD1. Germline values: CDR1 SEHNR, CDR2 FQNEAQ (reference sequence). Trimming cost V 6 bases and J 0 bases; bases outside gene matches: 14. This CDR3 is built from 17 residues.

With respect to this clone: Other DNA sequences in this sample translate to the same CDR3. This chain uses TRBV19 with TRBJ1-3; maybe TRBD1 (5 bases). Trimming pared 5 bases from V and 2 bases from J, leaving 7 bases between. The germline V gene has CDR1 LNHDA and CDR2 SQIVND (reference sequence). The CDR3 has 13 amino acids. The CDR3 DNA reads as TGTGCCAGTAGTCAGGGAACTGGAAACACCATATATTTT. Its translation: CASSQGTGNTIYF.

This clone has a single count. This sequence joins TRBV5-6 and TRBJ1-2; tentative D call: TRBD1 (5 bases). From germline, CDR1 is SGHDT and CDR2 YYEEEE. V shed 0 bases and J shed 2 bases, with 11 bases lying between them. The CDR3 has 15 amino acids. CDR3 loop: CASSLAAKGNYGYTF. The CDR3 DNA follows: TGTGCCAGCAGCTTGGCCGCGAAGGGGAACTATGGCTACACCTTC. The full variable domain, in which reference TRBV5-6 and TRBJ1-2 provide the parts outside the CDR3, is DAGVTQSPTHLIKTRGQQVTLRCSPKSGHDTVSWYQQALGQGPQFIFQYYEEEERQRGNFPDRFSGHQFPNYSSELNVNALLLGDSALYLCASSLAAKGNYGYTFGSGTRLTVV.

V gene TRBV9 combines with J gene TRBJ1-3; D is unresolved. The CDR3 spans 14 residues. Germline CDR1 and CDR2: SGDLS and YYNGEE. Trimming took 3 bases from V and 2 from J, leaving 9 bases between them. CDR3 sequence (DNA): TGTGCCAGCAGCGGAACAGCCCCTGGAAACACCATATATTTT. Amino acids: CASSGTAPGNTIYF.

The CDR3 sequence: CASSDSYHRGPSGANVLTF. CDR3 DNA sequence: TGTGCCAGCAGTGACTCGTATCACAGGGGGCCTTCCGGGGCCAACGTCCTGACTTTC. This sequence joins TRBV6-4 and TRBJ2-6, with 9 nucleotides matching TRBD1. Per germline, CDR1 MRHNA and CDR2 SNTAGT. The J segment lost 4 bases and the V segment lost 0 bases, leaving 10 bases of the junction unmatched. CDR3 length: 19 amino acids.

This rearrangement joins TRBV6-2 or TRBV6-3 to TRBJ2-5; tentatively, D is TRBD1 (5 bases). Trimming removed 0 bases at V and 4 bases at J, with 15 bases between. Germline lookup yields CDR1 MNHEY and CDR2 SVGEGT. The CDR3 totals 16 residues. For the CDR3, the DNA is TGTGCCAGCAGTTACTCGATAAGACAGTCAAGAGAGACCCAGTACTTC. This translates into CASSYSIRQSRETQYF.

The chain combines TRBV5-1 with TRBJ2-3, with a tentative D call TRBD2 (7 bases). This CDR3 region has 14 residues. Trimming took 7 bases from V and 0 from J, leaving 12 bases between them. Per the germline V gene, CDR1 is SGHRS and CDR2 is YFSETQ. The CDR3 DNA is TGCGCCAGCGACCGGGGGGCTAGCACAGATACGCAGTATTTT. It encodes CASDRGASTDTQYF. The entire variable domain, with the rest obtained from reference TRBV5-1 and TRBJ2-3, is as follows: KAGVTQTPRYLIKTRGQQVTLSCSPISGHRSVSWYQQTPGQGLQFLFEYFSETQRNKGNFPGRFSGRQFSNSRSEMNVSTLELGDSALYLCASDRGASTDTQYFGPGTRLTVL.

Comments on this clone: Other DNA sequences in this specimen translate into the identical CDR3. CDR3 DNA sequence: TGTGCCAGCAGCGTGACAGGGAGCTCCTATAATTCACCCCTCCACTTT. It yields the protein CASSVTGSSYNSPLHF. The V and J genes are TRBV9 and TRBJ1-6; 7 bases are a match to TRBD1. Germline lookup yields CDR1 SGDLS and CDR2 YYNGEE. The length of the CDR3 is 16 residues. The junction had 2 bases not matched to a gene; V was cut back by 2 bases and J by 0 bases.

The chain has TRBV6-5 and TRBJ1-3; D remains unclear. V lost 4 bases, J lost 0 bases, and 10 bases lay in between. The CDR3 totals 15 residues. The germline V gene has CDR1 MNHEY and CDR2 SVGAGI. The chain's CDR3 is CASSFGADSGNTIYF. The DNA for the CDR3 is TGTGCCAGCAGTTTCGGCGCCGACTCTGGAAACACCATATATTTT.

The chain couples TRBV5-4 to TRBJ2-1; 7 bases map to TRBD1. Trimming removed 2 bases from V and 10 bases from J; junction bases left unmatched: 3. The CDR3 has 12 amino acids. Germline V gene data show CDR1 as SGHNT and CDR2 as YYREEE (reference sequence). The CDR3 spells CASSFGTDEQFF. CDR3 DNA: TGTGCCAGCAGCTTTGGGACAGACGAGCAGTTCTTC.

Points on this clone: The same CDR3 is also encoded by other DNA sequences in this sample. The chain couples TRBV2 to TRBJ2-7; 9 positions agree with TRBD1. Germline V CDR1 and CDR2: SNHLY, FYNNEI. This CDR3 is 14 amino acids long. V trimming: 3 bases; J trimming: 4 bases; junction bases outside the gene matches: 4. CDR3 amino acids: CASSEEQGAYEQYF. CDR3 sequence (DNA): TGTGCCAGCAGTGAGGAACAGGGGGCGTACGAGCAGTACTTC.

V is TRBV3-1 (or the pseudogene TRBV3-2) and J is TRBJ1-5; perhaps TRBD1 as D (5 bases). The CDR3 has 14 residues. V was shortened by 0 bases and J by 9 bases, with 12 bases between the two germline ends. Germline V gene sequence: CDR1 LGHDT, CDR2 YNNKEL (reference sequence). CDR3 coding DNA: TGTGCCAGCAGCCAAGAGAGGGGTTGGGGGCCCCAGCATTTT. Protein sequence: CASSQERGWGPQHF.

This chain uses TRBV6-4 with TRBJ2-1, with 9 bases lining up with TRBD1. The length of the CDR3 is 17 residues. Per germline, CDR1 MRHNA and CDR2 SNTAGT. Unmatched junction bases numbered 10, after V lost 2 bases and J lost 5 bases. The CDR3: CASSDHTQGASNNEQFF. Here the CDR3 DNA reads TGTGCCAGCAGTGACCACACACAGGGGGCATCGAACAATGAGCAGTTCTTC.

The rearrangement links TRBV28 to TRBJ1-2, with D possibly matching TRBD1 (5 bases). There are 11 residues in the CDR3. Trimming left V 8 bases short and J 3 bases short, with 7 bases between. Germline V gene data show CDR1 as MDHEN and CDR2 as SYDVKM. In DNA, the CDR3 is TGTGCCAGCGGGGGTCACTATGGCTACACCTTC. Translated: CASGGHYGYTF.

This sequence joins TRBV6-5 and TRBJ1-1; D is unclear. V lost 8 bases and J 0 bases, leaving 4 bases between the germline ends. The CDR3 is 11 amino acids. Germline lookup yields CDR1 MNHEY and CDR2 SVGAGI. CDR3 nucleotides: TGTGCCAGCCTTCTGAACACTGAAGCTTTCTTT. It translates to CASLLNTEAFF.

The chain combines TRBV7-2 with TRBJ1-6, with 7 bases matching TRBD1. The germline V gene encodes CDR1 SGHTA and CDR2 FQGNSA. V lost 0 bases, J lost 7 bases, and 6 bases stayed unmatched. The CDR3 has 16 amino acids. The CDR3 bases are TGTGCCAGCAGCTTAGCGCTGACAGGGACCAATTCACCCCTCCACTTT. This gives the protein CASSLALTGTNSPLHF.